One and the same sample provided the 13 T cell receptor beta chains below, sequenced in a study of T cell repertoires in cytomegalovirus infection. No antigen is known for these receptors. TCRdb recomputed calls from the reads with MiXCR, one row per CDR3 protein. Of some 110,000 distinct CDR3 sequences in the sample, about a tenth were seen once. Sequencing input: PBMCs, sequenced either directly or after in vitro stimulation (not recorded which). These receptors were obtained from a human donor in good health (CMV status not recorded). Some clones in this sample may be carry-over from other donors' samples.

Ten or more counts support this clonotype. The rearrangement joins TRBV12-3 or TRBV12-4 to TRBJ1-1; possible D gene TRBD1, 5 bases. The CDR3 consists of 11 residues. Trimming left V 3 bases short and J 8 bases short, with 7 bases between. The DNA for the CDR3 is TGTGCCAGCAGTTTCCGGGACGAAGCTTTCTTT. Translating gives CASSFRDEAFF.

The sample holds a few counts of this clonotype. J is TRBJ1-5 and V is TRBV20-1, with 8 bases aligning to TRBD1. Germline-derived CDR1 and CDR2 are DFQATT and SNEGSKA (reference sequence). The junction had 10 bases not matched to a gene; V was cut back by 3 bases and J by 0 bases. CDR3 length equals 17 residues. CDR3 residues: CSASNPTGGNSNQPQHF. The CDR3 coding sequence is TGCAGTGCTAGTAATCCCACAGGGGGAAATAGCAATCAGCCCCAGCATTTT.

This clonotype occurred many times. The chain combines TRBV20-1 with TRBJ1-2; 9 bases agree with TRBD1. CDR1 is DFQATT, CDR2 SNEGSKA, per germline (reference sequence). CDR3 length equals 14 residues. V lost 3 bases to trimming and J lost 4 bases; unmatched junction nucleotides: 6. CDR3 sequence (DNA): TGCAGTGCTAGGGGGGACAGGGCACTCTATGGCTACACCTTC. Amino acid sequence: CSARGDRALYGYTF.

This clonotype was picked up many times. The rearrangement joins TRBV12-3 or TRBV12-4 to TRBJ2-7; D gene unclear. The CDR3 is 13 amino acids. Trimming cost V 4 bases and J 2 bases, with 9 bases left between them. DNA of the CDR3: TGTGCCAGCAGTTCTCACAGACCCTACGAGCAGTACGTC. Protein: CASSSHRPYEQYV.

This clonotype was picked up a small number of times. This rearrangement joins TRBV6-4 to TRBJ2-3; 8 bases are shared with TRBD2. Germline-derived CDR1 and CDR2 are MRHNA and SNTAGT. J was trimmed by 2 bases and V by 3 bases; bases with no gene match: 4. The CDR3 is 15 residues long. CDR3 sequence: CASSELAGFTDTQYF. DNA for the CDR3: TGTGCCAGCAGTGAATTAGCGGGGTTCACAGATACGCAGTATTTT.

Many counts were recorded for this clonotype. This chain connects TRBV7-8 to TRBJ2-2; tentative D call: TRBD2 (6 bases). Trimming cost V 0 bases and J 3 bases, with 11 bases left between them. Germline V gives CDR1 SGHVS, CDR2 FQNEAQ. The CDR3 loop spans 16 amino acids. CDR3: CASSLAPRGYTGELFF. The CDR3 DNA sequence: TGTGCCAGCAGCTTAGCACCCCGGGGGTACACCGGGGAGCTGTTTTTT. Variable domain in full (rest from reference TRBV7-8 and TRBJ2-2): GAGVSQSPRYKVAKRGQDVALRCDPISGHVSLFWYQQALGQGPEFLTYFQNEAQLDKSGLPSDRFFAERPEGSVSTLKIQRTQQEDSAVYLCASSLAPRGYTGELFFGEGSRLTVL.

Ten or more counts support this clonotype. The CDR3 sequence is CASSRDRVTGNTIYF. The CDR3 nucleotides are TGTGCCAGCAGTCGGGACAGGGTTACTGGAAACACCATATATTTT. The V gene is TRBV28, the J gene TRBJ1-3, with 9 bases aligning to TRBD1. Germline V gene lookup returns CDR1 MDHEN and CDR2 SYDVKM. V lost 5 bases, J lost 2 bases, and 4 bases stayed unmatched. CDR3 length: 15 residues.

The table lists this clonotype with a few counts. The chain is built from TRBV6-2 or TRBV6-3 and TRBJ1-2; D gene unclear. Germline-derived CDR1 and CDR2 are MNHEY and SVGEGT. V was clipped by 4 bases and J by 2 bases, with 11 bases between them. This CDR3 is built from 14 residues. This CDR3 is CASSSVGANYGYTF. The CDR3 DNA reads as TGTGCCAGCAGTTCTGTCGGAGCGAACTATGGCTACACCTTC.

For the CDR3, the DNA is TGTGCCACCGGGGGTATAAGGGAGCAGTTCTTC. Protein: CATGGIREQFF. V usage is TRBV24-1 and J usage is TRBJ2-1, with D perhaps matching TRBD1 or TRBD2 (5 bases each). This CDR3 region has 11 residues. V lost 9 bases and J lost 10, with 12 bases in between. CDR1 is KGHDR, CDR2 SFDVKD, per germline.

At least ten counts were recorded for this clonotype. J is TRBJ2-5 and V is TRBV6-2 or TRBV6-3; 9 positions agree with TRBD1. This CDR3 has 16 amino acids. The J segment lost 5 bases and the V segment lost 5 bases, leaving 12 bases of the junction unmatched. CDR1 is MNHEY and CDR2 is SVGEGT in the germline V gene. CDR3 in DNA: TGTGCCAGCAGTGATACGGACAGGGGAGCAAGGGAGACCCAGTACTTC. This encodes CASSDTDRGARETQYF.

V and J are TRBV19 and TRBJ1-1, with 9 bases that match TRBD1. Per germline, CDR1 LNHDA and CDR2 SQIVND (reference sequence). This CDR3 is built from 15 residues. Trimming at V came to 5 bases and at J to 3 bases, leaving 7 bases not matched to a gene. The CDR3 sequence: CASSGGTGQDTEAFF. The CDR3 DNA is TGTGCCAGTAGTGGGGGGACAGGGCAGGACACTGAAGCTTTCTTT.

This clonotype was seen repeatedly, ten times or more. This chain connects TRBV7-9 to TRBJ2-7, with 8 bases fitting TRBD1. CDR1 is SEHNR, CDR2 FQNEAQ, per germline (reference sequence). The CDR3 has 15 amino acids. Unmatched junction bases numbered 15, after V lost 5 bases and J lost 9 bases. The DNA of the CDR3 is TGTGCCAGCAGCCGTTTTGGGGGACAGGATACCGGGCAGTACTTC. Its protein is CASSRFGGQDTGQYF.

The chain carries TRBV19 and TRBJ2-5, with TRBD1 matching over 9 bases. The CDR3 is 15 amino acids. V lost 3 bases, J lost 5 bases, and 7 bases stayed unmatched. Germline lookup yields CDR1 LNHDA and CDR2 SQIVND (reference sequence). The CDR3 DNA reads TGTGCCAGTAGTATGGGACAGGGTCTCGAGGAGACCCAGTACTTC. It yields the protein CASSMGQGLEETQYF.